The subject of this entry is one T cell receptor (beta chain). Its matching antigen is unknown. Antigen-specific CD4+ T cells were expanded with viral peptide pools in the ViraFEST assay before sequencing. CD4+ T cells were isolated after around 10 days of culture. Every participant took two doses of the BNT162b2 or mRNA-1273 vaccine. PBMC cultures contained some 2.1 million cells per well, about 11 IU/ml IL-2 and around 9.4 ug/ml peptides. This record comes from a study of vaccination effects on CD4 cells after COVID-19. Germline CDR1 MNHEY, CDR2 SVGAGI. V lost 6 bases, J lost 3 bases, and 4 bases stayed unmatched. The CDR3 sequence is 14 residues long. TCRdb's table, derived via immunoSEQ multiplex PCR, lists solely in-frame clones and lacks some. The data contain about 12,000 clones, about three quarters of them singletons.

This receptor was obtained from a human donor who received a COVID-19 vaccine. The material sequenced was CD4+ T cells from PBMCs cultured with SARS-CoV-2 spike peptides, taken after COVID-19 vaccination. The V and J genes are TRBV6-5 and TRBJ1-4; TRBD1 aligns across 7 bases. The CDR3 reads CASRETGPNEKLFF. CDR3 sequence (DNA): TGTGCCAGCAGAGAGACAGGGCCTAATGAAAAACTGTTTTTT.